This T cell receptor beta chain derives from a study of CD8+ T cells in alopecia areata. Indicated treatment: oral pan-JAK inhibitor, 5-10 mg twice daily. In regard to this clone: The sample holds other DNA sequences that translate to the same CDR3.

This CDR3 spans 12 amino acids. Trimming removed 3 bases from V and 1 base from J, with 0 bases in between. Germline CDR1 is MDHEN and CDR2 is SYDVKM. Extracted from the samples, RNA was reverse transcribed into cDNA to serve as the sequencing template. Sequenced by immunoSEQ multiplex PCR; TCRdb stores in-frame clones only, minus some. The repertoire has hundreds of thousands of clones, 35% to 40% of them found once; the top ten carry around 0.48%. The receptor was derived from a human donor with alopecia areata. The source material was CD4+ T cells sorted from blood, sampled around week 31, from a patient treated with tofacitinib. The rearrangement links TRBV28 to TRBJ2-2; D ambiguous. The CDR3 reads CASSLNTGELFF. CDR3 sequence (DNA): TGTGCCAGCAGTTTGAACACCGGGGAGCTGTTTTTT.